The T cell receptor beta chain under discussion was sequenced for a study of human T cells and chemical hapten exposure. Study-wide background: TCR yields differed between samples (mainly from small differences in pooled library volume).

Per germline, CDR1 LNHDA and CDR2 SQIVND (reference sequence). The CDR3 spans 15 residues. The V gene end was trimmed by 4 bases and the J gene end by 2 bases; junction bases not matched to a gene: 2. Time point reported: patch test 2, 6 weeks after DPC sensitization. Regarding treatment: therapeutic diphenylcyclopropenone sensitization with weekly scalp DPC. In this sample, this clonotype turned up a few times. The library tagged each cDNA molecule with unique molecular identifiers. One entry per CDR3 protein, called by TCRdb with MiXCR from the RACE reads. The sample holds about 89,000 distinct CDR3 sequences, about 10% seen once.

The sequence derives from a man aged 35-49 years with alopecia areata. Some clones in this sample may be carry-over from other donors' samples. V and J are TRBV19 and TRBJ2-5; 12 positions match TRBD2. Sample: whole blood, taken in connection with sensitization to the hapten diphenylcyclopropenone (DPC). CDR3 residues: CASSNGLAGQETQYF. The CDR3 nucleotides are TGTGCCAGTAGTAACGGACTAGCGGGACAAGAGACCCAGTACTTC.